Reported below is one T cell receptor beta chain. The sample comes from a study of T cell changes during pregnancy in multiple sclerosis. The CDR3 length is 12 residues. V was pared by 3 bases and J by 7 bases, with 8 bases between. Germline V gives CDR1 LGHNA, CDR2 YSLEER. Method: immunoSEQ multiplex PCR; TCRdb's copy keeps in-frame clones and lacks some. The profile shows about 49,000 clones, about 90% of them singletons. This chain uses TRBV4-3 with TRBJ2-3, with D possibly being TRBD1 (6 bases). This TCR derives from a female donor in good health, enrolled as a control in a pregnancy study. This material consisted of peripheral blood, taken after pregnancy. The CDR3 loop is CASSHQGNTQYF. CDR3 sequence (DNA): TGCGCCAGCAGCCACCAGGGGAATACGCAGTATTTT.